These 4 T cell receptor beta chains were sequenced from one sample in a study of CD8 T cells in ankylosing spondylitis. TCRdb recomputed calls from the 5' RACE reads with MiXCR, one row per CDR3 protein. The table has some 130,000 distinct CDR3 sequences, about 13% seen once. The sample consisted of blood, either unsorted or a sorted T cell fraction (not recorded which). The origin of the receptors is a female donor with ankylosing spondylitis or in good health (not recorded which).

At least ten counts were recorded for this clonotype. The V call is TRBV6-5, the J call TRBJ2-3; maybe TRBD1 (6 bases). CDR3 length: 15 residues. Germline CDR1 reads MNHEY; CDR2 reads SVGAGI. Trimming took off 0 bases at V and 2 bases at J, with 9 bases between the two ends. This CDR3 is CASSYSHRDTDTQYF. The CDR3, as DNA: TGTGCCAGCAGTTACTCGCACAGGGACACAGATACGCAGTATTTT.

V usage is TRBV19 and J usage is TRBJ1-5; D gene ambiguous. Germline CDR1 and CDR2: LNHDA and SQIVND (reference sequence). Trimming cost V 3 bases and J 3 bases, with 12 bases left between them. There are 15 residues in the CDR3. The CDR3 reads CASSISAPYNQPQHF. The CDR3 DNA reads as TGTGCCAGTAGTATTTCTGCACCATACAATCAGCCCCAGCATTTT.

This clonotype came up many times. The chain employs TRBV20-1 and TRBJ1-4; TRBD1 might be the D (6 bases). Trimming stripped 4 bases from V and 5 bases from J, with 17 bases between. The CDR3 length is 15 residues. From germline, CDR1 is DFQATT and CDR2 SNEGSKA (reference sequence). The chain's CDR3 is CSAKRTGFANEKLFF. CDR3 in DNA: TGCAGTGCTAAACGTACAGGGTTCGCGAATGAAAAACTGTTTTTT.

This clonotype was detected ten times or more. The CDR3 loop is CASSLGTVYNEQFF. The CDR3 DNA is TGCGCCAGCAGCTTAGGGACGGTCTACAATGAGCAGTTCTTC. The rearrangement uses TRBV5-1 and TRBJ2-1; D may match TRBD1 or TRBD2 (5 bases each). Germline V gene lookup returns CDR1 SGHRS and CDR2 YFSETQ. V lost 2 bases to trimming and J lost 3 bases, with 9 bases between them. CDR3 length: 14 amino acids. The whole variable domain, filled in from reference TRBV5-1 and TRBJ2-1, reads KAGVTQTPRYLIKTRGQQVTLSCSPISGHRSVSWYQQTPGQGLQFLFEYFSETQRNKGNFPGRFSGRQFSNSRSEMNVSTLELGDSALYLCASSLGTVYNEQFFGPGTRLTVL.